The rows below give T cell receptor beta chains drawn from one sample of a study of radiotherapy plus CTLA-4 blockade in lung cancer. Sequenced by immunoSEQ multiplex PCR; TCRdb stores in-frame clones only, minus some. The sample has 35,000 to 50,000 clones, roughly 73% seen once. The sample consisted of peripheral blood, taken from a patient treated with radiotherapy plus ipilimumab. These TCRs come from a human donor with non-small cell lung cancer who had a complete response to radiotherapy plus ipilimumab. Each CDR3 is given with its conserved first and last residue. The D gene is left open where the match is weak. Expanded clones get a size class; other rows say once, few or many, or leave the size out.

>.|TRBJ2-6|TRBV5-4|.
CASSLFQGLAGANVLTF
TGTGCCAGCAGCTTGTTTCAGGGCCTGGCCGGGGCCAACGTCCTGACTTTC
>.|TRBJ2-3|TRBV7-9|.
CASTSMDTQYF
TGTGCCAGCACCTCTATGGATACGCAGTATTTT
>.|TRBJ2-3|TRBV5-4|.
CASSLAGTDTQYF
TGTGCCAGCAGCTTGGCCGGCACAGATACGCAGTATTTT
>.|TRBJ1-1|TRBV5-8|.
CASSLSARRNTEAFF
TGTGCCAGCAGCTTGTCAGCCCGGAGGAACACTGAAGCTTTCTTT
>.|TRBJ2-3|TRBV15|.
CATSRTIADTQYF
TGTGCCACCAGCAGAACCATAGCAGATACGCAGTATTTT
>once|TRBJ2-7|TRBV10-1|TRBD1
CASSEGQVGHYEQYF
TGCGCCAGCAGTGAGGGACAGGTGGGGCACTACGAGCAGTACTTC
>few|TRBJ1-1|TRBV18|.
CASSNYPGDTEAFF
TGTGCCAGCTCCAACTACCCAGGGGACACTGAAGCTTTCTTT
>.|TRBJ1-1|TRBV6-5|.
CASTPDSRTEAFF
TGTGCCAGCACCCCGGACAGTCGCACTGAAGCTTTCTTT
>.|TRBJ2-7|TRBV7-2|.
CASSPSVQAEQYF
TGTGCCAGCAGCCCCTCGGTGCAGGCCGAGCAGTACTTC
>few|TRBJ1-5|TRBV27|.
CASSPTGYQPQHF
TGTGCCAGCAGTCCCACGGGTTATCAGCCCCAGCATTTT
>.|TRBJ1-2|TRBV7-8|.
CASSISNLYGYTF
TGTGCCAGCAGCATAAGCAACCTCTATGGCTACACCTTC
>.|TRBJ1-1|TRBV6-1|TRBD1
CASSEGGGPGAEAFF
TGTGCCAGCAGTGAAGGAGGGGGCCCAGGAGCTGAAGCTTTCTTT
>.|TRBJ2-5|TRBV5-4|.
CASSSASLLWETQYF
TGTGCCAGCAGCTCTGCTAGCCTACTTTGGGAGACCCAGTACTTC
>.|TRBJ1-2|TRBV5-1|TRBD1
CASSSEMGTGEMF
TGCGCCAGCAGCTCCGAAATGGGGACAGGGGAGATGTTC
>.|TRBJ2-7|TRBV27|.
CASSSPHRVTYEQYF
TGTGCCAGCAGTTCCCCTCACAGGGTGACCTACGAGCAGTACTTC
>.|TRBJ2-1|TRBV4-3|.
CASSRSRQLLRNEQFF
TGCGCCAGCAGCCGATCTCGACAGCTACTACGCAATGAGCAGTTCTTC
>few|TRBJ1-2|TRBV6-5|.
CASSPGGGRLYGYTF
TGTGCCAGCAGCCCAGGCGGGGGCCGGCTCTATGGCTACACCTTC
>.|TRBJ1-4|TRBV6-5|TRBD1
CASSSRGREKLFF
TGTGCCAGCAGTTCCAGGGGGCGGGAAAAACTGTTTTTT
>.|TRBJ2-7|TRBV7-9|.
CASSSPDKSSYEQYF
TGTGCCAGCAGCTCCCCGGACAAGAGCTCCTACGAGCAGTACTTC
>once|TRBJ1-1|TRBV18|.
CASSPSLGTEAFF
TGTGCCAGCTCCCCTAGCTTGGGTACTGAAGCTTTCTTT
>.|TRBJ1-5|TRBV7-2|.
CASSPNQGNNQPQHF
TGTGCCAGCAGCCCTAACCAGGGGAACAATCAGCCCCAGCATTTT
>.|TRBJ2-1|TRBV6-5|TRBD2
CASSYSRTSVNEQFF
TGTGCCAGCAGTTACTCGAGAACTAGCGTCAATGAGCAGTTCTTC